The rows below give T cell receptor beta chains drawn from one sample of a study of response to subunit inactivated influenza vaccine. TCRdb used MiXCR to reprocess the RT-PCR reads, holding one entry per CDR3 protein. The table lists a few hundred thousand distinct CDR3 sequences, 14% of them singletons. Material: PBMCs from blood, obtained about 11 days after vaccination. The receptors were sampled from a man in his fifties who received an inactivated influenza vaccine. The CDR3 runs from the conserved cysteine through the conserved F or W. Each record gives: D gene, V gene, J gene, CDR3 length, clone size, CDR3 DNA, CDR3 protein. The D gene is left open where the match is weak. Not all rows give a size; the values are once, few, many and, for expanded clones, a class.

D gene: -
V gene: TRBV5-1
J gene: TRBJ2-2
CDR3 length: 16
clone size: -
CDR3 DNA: TGCGCCAGCAGCTGGCTGGGACGGAGAAACACCGGGGAGCTGTTTTTT
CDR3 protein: CASSWLGRRNTGELFF

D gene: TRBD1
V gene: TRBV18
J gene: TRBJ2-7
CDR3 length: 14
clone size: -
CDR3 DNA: TGTGCCAGCTCCATTCGGGACAGCACCTACGAGCAGTACTTC
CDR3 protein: CASSIRDSTYEQYF

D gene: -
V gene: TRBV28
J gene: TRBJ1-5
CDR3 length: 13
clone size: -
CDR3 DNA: TGTGCCAGCAGTTCGGCAGGTCGTCAGCCCCAGCATTTT
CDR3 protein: CASSSAGRQPQHF

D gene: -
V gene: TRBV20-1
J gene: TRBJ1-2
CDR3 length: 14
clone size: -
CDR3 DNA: TGCAGTGCTAGGGGGACGGGGGCTAGCGGAGGCTACACCTTC
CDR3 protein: CSARGTGASGGYTF

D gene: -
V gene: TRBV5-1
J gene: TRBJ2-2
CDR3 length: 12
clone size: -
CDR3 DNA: TGCGCCACCCAGAGATTGGCCGGGGAGCTGTTTTTT
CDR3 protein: CATQRLAGELFF

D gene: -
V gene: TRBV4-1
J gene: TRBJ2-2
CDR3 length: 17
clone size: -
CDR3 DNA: TGCGCCACCTCCCCTTCGGGCGGGGCGAGCTTTACGGGGGAGCTGTTTTTT
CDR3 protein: CATSPSGGASFTGELFF

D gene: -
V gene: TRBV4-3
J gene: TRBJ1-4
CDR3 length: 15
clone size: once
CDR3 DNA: TGCGCCAGCAGCCAAGAAAGTGTCGATTGGGAAAAACTGTTTTTT
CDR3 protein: CASSQESVDWEKLFF

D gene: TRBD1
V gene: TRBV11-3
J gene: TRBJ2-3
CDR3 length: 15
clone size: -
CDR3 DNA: TGTGCCAGCAGCTTAGGACAGGGCCTATCGGATACGCAGTATTTT
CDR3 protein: CASSLGQGLSDTQYF

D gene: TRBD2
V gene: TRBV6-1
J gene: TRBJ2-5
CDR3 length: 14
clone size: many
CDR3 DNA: TGTGCCAGCAGGACTAGCGGGAGATTAAAGACCCAGTACTTC
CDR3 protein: CASRTSGRLKTQYF

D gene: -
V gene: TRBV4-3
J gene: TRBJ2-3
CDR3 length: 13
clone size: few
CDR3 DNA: TGCGCCAGCAGCCGAGGAGTTACAGATACGCAGTATTTT
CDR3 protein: CASSRGVTDTQYF

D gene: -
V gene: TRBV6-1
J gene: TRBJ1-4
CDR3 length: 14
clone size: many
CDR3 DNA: TGTGCCAGCAGCCAAGACGCAACTAATGAAAAACTGTTTTTT
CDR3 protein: CASSQDATNEKLFF

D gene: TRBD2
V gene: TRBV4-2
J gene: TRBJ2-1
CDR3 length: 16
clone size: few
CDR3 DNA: TGTGCCAGCAGCCCGGAGCTAGCGGTTGCATACAATGAGCAGTTCTTC
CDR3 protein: CASSPELAVAYNEQFF

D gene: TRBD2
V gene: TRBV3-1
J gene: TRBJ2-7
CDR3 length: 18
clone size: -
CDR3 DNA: TGTGCCAGCAGCCACCGCGGGAGGGCCTCTTCTCGCCTCTACGAGCAGTACTTC
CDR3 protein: CASSHRGRASSRLYEQYF

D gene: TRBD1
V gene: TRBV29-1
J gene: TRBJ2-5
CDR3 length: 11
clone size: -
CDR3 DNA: TGCAGCGTTGAAGATGCCTACAGGGGGAACTTC
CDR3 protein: CSVEDAYRGNF

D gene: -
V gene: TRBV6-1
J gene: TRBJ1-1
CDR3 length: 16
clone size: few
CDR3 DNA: TGTGCCACCGGGGGTATGGGGGTGACTTCGAACACTGAAGCTTTCTTT
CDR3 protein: CATGGMGVTSNTEAFF

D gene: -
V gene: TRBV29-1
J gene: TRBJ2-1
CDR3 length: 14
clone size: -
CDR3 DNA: TGCAGCGTTGTGGGCCTCCAGAGTGGCAATGAGCAGTTCTTC
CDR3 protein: CSVVGLQSGNEQFF

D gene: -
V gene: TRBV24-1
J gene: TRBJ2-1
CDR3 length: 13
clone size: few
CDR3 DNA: TGTGCCACCAGAGGGCCCTCCTACAATGAGCAGTTCTTC
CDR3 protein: CATRGPSYNEQFF

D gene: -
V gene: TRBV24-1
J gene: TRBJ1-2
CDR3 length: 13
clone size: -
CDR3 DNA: TGTGCCACCAGTAGCTTGGGGGCGCAGGGCTACACCTTC
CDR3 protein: CATSSLGAQGYTF

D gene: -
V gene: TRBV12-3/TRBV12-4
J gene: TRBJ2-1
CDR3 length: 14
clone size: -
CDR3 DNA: TGTGCCAGCAGTCCCGGGACTGCCAGATATGAGCAGTTCTTC
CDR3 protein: CASSPGTARYEQFF

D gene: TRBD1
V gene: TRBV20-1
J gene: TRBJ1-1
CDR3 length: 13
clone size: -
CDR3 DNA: TGCAGTGCTTCCGACAGGGGGAACACTGAAGCTTTCTTT
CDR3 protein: CSASDRGNTEAFF

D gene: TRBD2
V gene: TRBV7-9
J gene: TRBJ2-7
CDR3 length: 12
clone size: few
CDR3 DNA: TGTGCCAGCAGCTTAGAAGCGGGAGGGCTGTACTTC
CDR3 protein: CASSLEAGGLYF

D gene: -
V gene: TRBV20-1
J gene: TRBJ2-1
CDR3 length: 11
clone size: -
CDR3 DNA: TGCAGTGCCTCTAGAGGGACGGAGCAGTTCTTC
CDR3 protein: CSASRGTEQFF

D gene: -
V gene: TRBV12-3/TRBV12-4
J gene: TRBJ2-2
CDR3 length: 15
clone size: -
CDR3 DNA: TGTGCCAGCAGTTCCCGACTAGGGAAGTCCCGGGAGCTGTTTTTT
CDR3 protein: CASSSRLGKSRELFF

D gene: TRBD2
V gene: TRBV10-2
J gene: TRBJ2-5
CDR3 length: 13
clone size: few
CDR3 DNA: TGCGCCAGCGCGCGGGGGTACCAAGAGACCCAGTACTTC
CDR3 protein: CASARGYQETQYF

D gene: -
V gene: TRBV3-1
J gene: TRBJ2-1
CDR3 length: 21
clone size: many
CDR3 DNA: TGTGCCAGCAGCCAAGATCCGACGACTAGTCCGTCCGGGAGCTCCTACAATGAGCAGTTCTTC
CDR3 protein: CASSQDPTTSPSGSSYNEQFF

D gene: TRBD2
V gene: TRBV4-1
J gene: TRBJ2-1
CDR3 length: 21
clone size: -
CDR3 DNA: TGCGCCAGCAGCCAAGTGTTAGCCGGACTAGCGGGGGGTAGCTCCTACAATGAGCAGTTCTTC
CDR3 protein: CASSQVLAGLAGGSSYNEQFF

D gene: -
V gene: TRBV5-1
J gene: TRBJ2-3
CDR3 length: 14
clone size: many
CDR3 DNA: TGCGCCAGCAGCTCTCAAGGGATCACAGATACGCAGTATTTT
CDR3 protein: CASSSQGITDTQYF

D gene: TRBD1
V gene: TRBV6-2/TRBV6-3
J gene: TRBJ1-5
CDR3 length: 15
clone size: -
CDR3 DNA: TGTGCCAGCAGTTACATTAGGGGACAGATCCAGCCCCAGCATTTT
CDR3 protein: CASSYIRGQIQPQHF

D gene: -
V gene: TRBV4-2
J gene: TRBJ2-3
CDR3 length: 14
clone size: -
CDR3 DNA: TGTGCCAGCAGCCAAGACAGGGCCCCAGATACGCAGTATTTT
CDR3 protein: CASSQDRAPDTQYF

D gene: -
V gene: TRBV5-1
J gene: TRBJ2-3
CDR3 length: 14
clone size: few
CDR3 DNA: TGCGCCAGCAGCCCCGGTTTGGGAGACGATACGCAGTATTTT
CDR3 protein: CASSPGLGDDTQYF

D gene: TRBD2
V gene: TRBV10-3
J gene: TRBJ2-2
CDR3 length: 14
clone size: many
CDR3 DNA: TGTGCCATCACCGGGACTACGGACACCGGGGAGCTGTTTTTT
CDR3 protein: CAITGTTDTGELFF

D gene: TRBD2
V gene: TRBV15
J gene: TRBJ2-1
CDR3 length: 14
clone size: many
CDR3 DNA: TGTGCCACCAGCAGAGAAGGGAGGGACAATGAGCAGTTCTTC
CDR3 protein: CATSREGRDNEQFF

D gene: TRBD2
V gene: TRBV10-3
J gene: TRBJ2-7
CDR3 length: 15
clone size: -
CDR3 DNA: TGTGCCACCGAAGGGACTAGCGGGGGGCCAGGCGAGCAGTACTTC
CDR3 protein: CATEGTSGGPGEQYF

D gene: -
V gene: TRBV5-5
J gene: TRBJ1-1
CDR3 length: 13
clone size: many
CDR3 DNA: TGTGCCAGCAGTCAAACACCTAACACTGAAGCTTTCTTT
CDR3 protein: CASSQTPNTEAFF

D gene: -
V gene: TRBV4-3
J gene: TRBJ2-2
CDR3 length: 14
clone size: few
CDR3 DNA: TGCGCCAGCAGCCAAGATTACACTACCGGGGAGCTGTTTTTT
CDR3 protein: CASSQDYTTGELFF

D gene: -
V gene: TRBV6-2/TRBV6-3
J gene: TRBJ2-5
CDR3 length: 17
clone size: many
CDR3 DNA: TGTGCCAGCAGTTACTTGGCAGGGAAATCCATCGGGGAGACCCAGTACTTC
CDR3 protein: CASSYLAGKSIGETQYF

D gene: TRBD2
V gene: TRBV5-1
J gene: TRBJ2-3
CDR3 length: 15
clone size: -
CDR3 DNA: TGCGCCAGCAGCTTGGAAGCGGGGTCCACAGATACGCAGTATTTT
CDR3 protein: CASSLEAGSTDTQYF

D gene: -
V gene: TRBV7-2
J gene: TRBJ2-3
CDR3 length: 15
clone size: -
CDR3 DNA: TGTGCCAGCAGCTTAGAGAGGCGGCAAGGGGATACGCAGTATTTT
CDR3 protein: CASSLERRQGDTQYF

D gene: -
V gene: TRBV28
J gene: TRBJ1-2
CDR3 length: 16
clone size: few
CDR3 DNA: TGTGCCAGCAGTTTAGGGGGGTTGAGCAGTAACTATGGCTACACCTTC
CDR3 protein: CASSLGGLSSNYGYTF

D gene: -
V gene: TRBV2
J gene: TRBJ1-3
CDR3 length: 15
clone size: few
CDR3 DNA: TGTGCCAGCAGTGCAACAGGTTCTCTTGGAAACACCATATATTTT
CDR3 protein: CASSATGSLGNTIYF

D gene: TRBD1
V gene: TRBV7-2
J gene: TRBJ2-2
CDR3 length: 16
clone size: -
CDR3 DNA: TGTGCCAGCAGCTTATACGGGACAGGGGGGATCGGGGAGCTGTTTTTT
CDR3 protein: CASSLYGTGGIGELFF

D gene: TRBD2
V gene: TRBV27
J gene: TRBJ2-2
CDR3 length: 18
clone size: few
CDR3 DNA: TGTGCCAGCAGTTTATCCAGCCTAGCGGGGAAGAACACCGGGGAGCTGTTTTTT
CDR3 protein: CASSLSSLAGKNTGELFF

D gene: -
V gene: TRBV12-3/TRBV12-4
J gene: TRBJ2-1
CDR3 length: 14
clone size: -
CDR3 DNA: TGTGCCAGCAGCCCGAGGCGCTTCTACAATGAGCAGTTCTTC
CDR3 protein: CASSPRRFYNEQFF

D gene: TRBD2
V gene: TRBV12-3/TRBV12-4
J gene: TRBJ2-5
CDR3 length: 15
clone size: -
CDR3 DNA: TGTGCCAGCAGTTTAAGCGGGGGGGCGGTTGAGACCCAGTACTTC
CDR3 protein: CASSLSGGAVETQYF